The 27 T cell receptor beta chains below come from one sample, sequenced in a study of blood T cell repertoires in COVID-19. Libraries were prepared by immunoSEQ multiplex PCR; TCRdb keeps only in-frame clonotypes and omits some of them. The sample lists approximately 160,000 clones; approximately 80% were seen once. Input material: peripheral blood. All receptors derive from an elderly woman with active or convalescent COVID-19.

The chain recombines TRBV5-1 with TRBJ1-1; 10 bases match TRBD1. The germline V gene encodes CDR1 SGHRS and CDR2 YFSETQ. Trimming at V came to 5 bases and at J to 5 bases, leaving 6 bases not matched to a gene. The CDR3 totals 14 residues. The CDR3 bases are TGCGCCAGCAGTCCGACAGGGGGCGGTACTGAAGCTTTCTTT. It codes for CASSPTGGGTEAFF.

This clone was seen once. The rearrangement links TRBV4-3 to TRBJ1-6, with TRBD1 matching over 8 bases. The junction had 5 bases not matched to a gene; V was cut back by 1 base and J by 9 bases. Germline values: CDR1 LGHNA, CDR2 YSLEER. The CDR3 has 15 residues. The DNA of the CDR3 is TGCGCCAGCAGCCAAGTGACAGGGGCAGGTTCACCCCTCCACTTT. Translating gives CASSQVTGAGSPLHF.

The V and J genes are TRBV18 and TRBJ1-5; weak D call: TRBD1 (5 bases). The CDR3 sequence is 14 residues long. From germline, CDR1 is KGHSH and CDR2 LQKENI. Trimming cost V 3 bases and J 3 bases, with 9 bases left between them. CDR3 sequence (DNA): TGTGCCAGCTCACCCGACAGTAACAATCAGCCCCAGCATTTT. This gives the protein CASSPDSNNQPQHF.

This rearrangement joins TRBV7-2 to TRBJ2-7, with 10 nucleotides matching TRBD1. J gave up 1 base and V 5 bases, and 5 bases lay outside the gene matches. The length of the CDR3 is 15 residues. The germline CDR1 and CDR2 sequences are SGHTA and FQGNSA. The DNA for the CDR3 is TGTGCCAGCAGCAGGGACAGGGGAAAGTCCTACGAGCAGTACTTC. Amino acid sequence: CASSRDRGKSYEQYF.

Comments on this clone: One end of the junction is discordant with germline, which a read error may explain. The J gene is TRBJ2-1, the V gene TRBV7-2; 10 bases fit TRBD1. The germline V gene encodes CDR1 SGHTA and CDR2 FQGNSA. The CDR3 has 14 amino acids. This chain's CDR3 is CASSLTGGYDEQFF. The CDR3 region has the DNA TGTGCCAGCAGCCTGACAGGGGGCTACGATGAGCAGTTCTTC. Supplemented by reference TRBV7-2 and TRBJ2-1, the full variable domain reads GAGVSQSPSNKVTEKGKDVELRCDPISGHTALYWYRQSLGQGLEFLIYFQGNSAPDKSGLPSDRFSAERTGGSVSTLTIQRTQQEDSAVYLCASSLTGGYDEQFFGPGTRLTVL.

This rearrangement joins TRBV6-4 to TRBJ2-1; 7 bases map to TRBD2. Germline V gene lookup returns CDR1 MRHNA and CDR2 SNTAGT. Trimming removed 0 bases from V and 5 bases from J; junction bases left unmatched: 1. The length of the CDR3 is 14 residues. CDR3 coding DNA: TGTGCCAGCAGTGACTCGGGACTAAACAATGAGCAGTTCTTC. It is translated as CASSDSGLNNEQFF.

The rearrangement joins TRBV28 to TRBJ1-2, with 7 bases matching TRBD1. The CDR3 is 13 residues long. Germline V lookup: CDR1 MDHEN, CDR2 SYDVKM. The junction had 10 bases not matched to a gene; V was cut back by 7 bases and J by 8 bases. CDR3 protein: CASTPDRVQGYTF. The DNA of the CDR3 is TGTGCCAGCACTCCCGACAGGGTCCAGGGCTACACCTTC.

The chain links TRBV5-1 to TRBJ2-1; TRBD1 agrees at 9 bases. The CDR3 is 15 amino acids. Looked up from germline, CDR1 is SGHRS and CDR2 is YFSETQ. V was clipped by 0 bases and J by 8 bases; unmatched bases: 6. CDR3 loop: CASSLVGQGKYEQFF. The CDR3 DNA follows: TGCGCCAGCAGCTTGGTAGGACAGGGGAAGTATGAGCAGTTCTTC.

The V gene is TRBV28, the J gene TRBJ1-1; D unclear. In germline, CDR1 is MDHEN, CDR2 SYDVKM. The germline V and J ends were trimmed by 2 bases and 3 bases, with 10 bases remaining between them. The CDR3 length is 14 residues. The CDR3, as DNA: TGTGCCAGCAGTTTAGGAGTCGCCTACACTGAAGCTTTCTTT. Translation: CASSLGVAYTEAFF.

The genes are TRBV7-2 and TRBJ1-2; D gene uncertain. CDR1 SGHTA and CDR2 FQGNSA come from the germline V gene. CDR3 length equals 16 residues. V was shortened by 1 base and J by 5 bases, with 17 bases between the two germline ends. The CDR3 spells CASSLDAVILGYGYTF. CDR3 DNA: TGTGCCAGCAGCTTAGATGCGGTTATATTGGGTTATGGCTACACCTTC.

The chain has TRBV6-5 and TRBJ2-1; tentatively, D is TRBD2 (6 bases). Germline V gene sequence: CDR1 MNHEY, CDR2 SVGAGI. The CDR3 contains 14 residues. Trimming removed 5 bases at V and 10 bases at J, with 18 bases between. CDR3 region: CASSLLGGPEEQFF. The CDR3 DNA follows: TGTGCCAGCAGTCTCCTGGGGGGACCGGAAGAGCAGTTCTTC.

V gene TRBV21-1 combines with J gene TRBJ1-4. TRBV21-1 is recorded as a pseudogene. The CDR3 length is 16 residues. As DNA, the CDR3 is TGTGCCAGCAGCCCCTCGGAGGGTGGAACTAATGAAAAACTGTTTTTT. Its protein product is CASSPSEGGTNEKLFF.

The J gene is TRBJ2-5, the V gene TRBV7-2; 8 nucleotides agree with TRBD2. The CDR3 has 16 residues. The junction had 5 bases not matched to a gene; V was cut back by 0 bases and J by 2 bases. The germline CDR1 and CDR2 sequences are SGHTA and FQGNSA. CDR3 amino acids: CASSLAVAGNQETQYF. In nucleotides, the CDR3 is TGTGCCAGCAGCTTAGCGGTAGCGGGGAATCAAGAGACCCAGTACTTC.

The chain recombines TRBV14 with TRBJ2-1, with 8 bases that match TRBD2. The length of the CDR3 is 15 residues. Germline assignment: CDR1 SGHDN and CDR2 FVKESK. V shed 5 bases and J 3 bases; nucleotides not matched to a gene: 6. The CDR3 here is CASSAAGGYYNEQFF. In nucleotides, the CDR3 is TGTGCCAGCAGCGCCGCGGGGGGATACTACAATGAGCAGTTCTTC.

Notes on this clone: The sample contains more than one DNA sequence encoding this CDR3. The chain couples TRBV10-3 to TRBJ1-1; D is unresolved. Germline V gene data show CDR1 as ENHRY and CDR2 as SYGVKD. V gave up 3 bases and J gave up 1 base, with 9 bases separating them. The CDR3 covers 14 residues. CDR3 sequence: CAISDLGGNTEAFF. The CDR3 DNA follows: TGTGCCATCAGTGACCTGGGAGGGAACACTGAAGCTTTCTTT.

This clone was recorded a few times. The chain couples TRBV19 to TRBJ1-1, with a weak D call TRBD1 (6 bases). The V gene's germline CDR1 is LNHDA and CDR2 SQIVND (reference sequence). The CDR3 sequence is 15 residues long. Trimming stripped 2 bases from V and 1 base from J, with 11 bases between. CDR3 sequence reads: CASSISRQANTEAFF. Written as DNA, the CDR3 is TGTGCCAGTAGTATAAGTAGACAGGCGAACACTGAAGCTTTCTTT.

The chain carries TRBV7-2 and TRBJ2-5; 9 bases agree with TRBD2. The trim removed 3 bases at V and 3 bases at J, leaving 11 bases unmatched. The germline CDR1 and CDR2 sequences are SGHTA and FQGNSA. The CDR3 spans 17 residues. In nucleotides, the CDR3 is TGTGCCAGCAGCTTTGATTCGAGACTAGCGGTGAAAGAGACCCAGTACTTC. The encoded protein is CASSFDSRLAVKETQYF.

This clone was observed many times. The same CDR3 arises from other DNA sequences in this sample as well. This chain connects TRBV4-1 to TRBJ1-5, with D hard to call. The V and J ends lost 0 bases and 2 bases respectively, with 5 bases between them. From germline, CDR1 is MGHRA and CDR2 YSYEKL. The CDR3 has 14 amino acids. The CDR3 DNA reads TGCGCCAGCAGCCAAGAATCAGGCAATCAGCCCCAGCATTTT. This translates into CASSQESGNQPQHF.

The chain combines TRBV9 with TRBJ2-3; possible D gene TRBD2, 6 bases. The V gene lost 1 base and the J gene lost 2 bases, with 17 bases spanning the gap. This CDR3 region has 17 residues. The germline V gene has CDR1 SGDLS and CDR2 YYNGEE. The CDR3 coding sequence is TGTGCCAGCAGCGTAAACTTAGCGGTACCCTACACAGATACGCAGTATTTT. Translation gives CASSVNLAVPYTDTQYF.

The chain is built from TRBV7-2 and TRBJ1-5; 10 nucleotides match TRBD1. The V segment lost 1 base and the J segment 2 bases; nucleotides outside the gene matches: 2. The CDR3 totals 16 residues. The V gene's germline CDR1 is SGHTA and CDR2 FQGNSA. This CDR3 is CASSLEGTGGNQPQHF. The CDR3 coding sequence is TGTGCCAGCAGCTTAGAAGGGACAGGGGGCAATCAGCCCCAGCATTTT.

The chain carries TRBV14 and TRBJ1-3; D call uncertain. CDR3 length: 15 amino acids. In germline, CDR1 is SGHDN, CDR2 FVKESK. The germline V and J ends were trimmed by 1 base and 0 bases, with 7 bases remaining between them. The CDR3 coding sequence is TGTGCCAGCAGCCAAGCACTGATCTCTGGAAACACCATATATTTT. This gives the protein CASSQALISGNTIYF.

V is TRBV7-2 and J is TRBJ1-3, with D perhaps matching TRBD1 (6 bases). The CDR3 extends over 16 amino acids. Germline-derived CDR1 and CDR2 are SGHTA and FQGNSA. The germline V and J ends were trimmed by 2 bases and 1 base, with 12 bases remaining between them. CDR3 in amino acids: CASSLRQGSSGNTIYF. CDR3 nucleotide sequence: TGTGCCAGCAGCTTAAGGCAGGGGTCGTCTGGAAACACCATATATTTT.

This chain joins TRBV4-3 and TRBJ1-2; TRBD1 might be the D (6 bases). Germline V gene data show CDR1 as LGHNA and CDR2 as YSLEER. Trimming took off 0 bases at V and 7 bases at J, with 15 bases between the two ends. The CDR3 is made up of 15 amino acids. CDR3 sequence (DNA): TGCGCCAGCAGCCAAGACCCGGGGGGCGCATTTGGCTACACCTTC. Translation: CASSQDPGGAFGYTF.

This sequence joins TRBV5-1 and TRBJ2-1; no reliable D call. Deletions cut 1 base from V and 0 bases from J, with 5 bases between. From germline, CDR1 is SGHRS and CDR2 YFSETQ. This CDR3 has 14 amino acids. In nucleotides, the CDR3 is TGCGCCAGCAGCTTGTACAGCTCCTACAATGAGCAGTTCTTC. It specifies CASSLYSSYNEQFF.

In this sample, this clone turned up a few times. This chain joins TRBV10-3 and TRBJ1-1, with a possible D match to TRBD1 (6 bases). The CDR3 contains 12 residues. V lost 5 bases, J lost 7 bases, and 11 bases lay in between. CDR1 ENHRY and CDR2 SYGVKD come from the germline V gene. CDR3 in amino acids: CAISNDRIEAFF. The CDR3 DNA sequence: TGTGCCATCAGTAACGACAGGATTGAAGCTTTCTTT.

CDR3 sequence (DNA): TGTGCCAGCAGCTTAGGCACAGGGCTAATTATGAACACTGAAGCTTTCTTT. Its translation is CASSLGTGLIMNTEAFF. This sequence joins TRBV11-3 and TRBJ1-1; D perhaps matches TRBD1 (6 bases). Looked up from germline, CDR1 is SGHNT and CDR2 is YENEEA. The CDR3 runs 17 residues. The V gene lost 1 base and the J gene lost 0 bases, with 15 bases spanning the gap.

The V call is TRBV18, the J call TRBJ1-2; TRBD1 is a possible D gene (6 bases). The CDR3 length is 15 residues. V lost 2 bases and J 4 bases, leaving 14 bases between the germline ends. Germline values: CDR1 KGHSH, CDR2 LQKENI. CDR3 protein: CASSPKQGSVYGYTF. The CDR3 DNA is TGTGCCAGCTCACCAAAGCAGGGGTCGGTCTATGGCTACACCTTC.